The 29 T cell receptor beta chains below come from one sample, sequenced in a study of cytomegalovirus exposure and HLA in healthy donors. Vbeta (60) and Jbeta (13) primers were used in the PCR. Only in-frame clones appear in the TCRdb table, and some are missing; sequencing was by immunoSEQ multiplex PCR. The repertoire holds 70,000 to 90,000 clones, with over 60% as singletons. Sequences were obtained from PBMCs. These receptors all stem from a male donor in good health and CMV-seropositive.

The gene calls are TRBV6-5 and TRBJ2-7; D not certain. CDR3 length: 10 residues. Germline loops: CDR1 MNHEY, CDR2 SVGAGI. Trimming stripped 6 bases from V and 6 bases from J, with 6 bases between. The CDR3 region has the DNA TGTGCCAGCAGGGGCCGCGAGCAGTACTTC. Translation gives CASRGREQYF.

This clone was seen a few times. The rearrangement links TRBV28 to TRBJ2-3; 8 bases are shared with TRBD1. The V and J ends lost 7 bases and 1 base, in that order; junction bases with no gene match: 10. The germline CDR1 and CDR2 sequences are MDHEN and SYDVKM. The CDR3 length is 16 residues. The CDR3 region has the DNA TGTGCCAGCATACCCGCCCCGGGACAGGGCACAGATACGCAGTATTTT. Its translation: CASIPAPGQGTDTQYF.

The rearrangement links TRBV4-2 to TRBJ2-1, with 7 bases that match TRBD2. The CDR3 is made up of 15 amino acids. V shed 2 bases, J shed 8 bases, and the junction held 9 bases outside the gene matches. Germline assignment: CDR1 LGHNA and CDR2 YNFKEQ. The chain's CDR3 is CASSQHGLVGDEQFF. The CDR3 DNA sequence: TGTGCCAGCAGCCAACACGGACTAGTCGGCGATGAGCAGTTCTTC.

This clone turned up a few times. CDR3 sequence: CASSPGLAGADTQYF. The CDR3 region has the DNA TGTGCCAGCAGCCCGGGACTAGCGGGGGCAGATACGCAGTATTTT. The rearrangement links TRBV28 to TRBJ2-3, with 14 bases lining up with TRBD2. V was pared by 6 bases and J by 4 bases, with 3 bases of the junction left unmatched. From germline, CDR1 is MDHEN and CDR2 SYDVKM. The CDR3 sequence is 15 residues long.

This clone has only one observation. A far larger clone is one base from this, pointing to a likely read error. The V call is TRBV7-9, the J call TRBJ2-2; D ambiguous. CDR1 SEHNR and CDR2 FQNEAQ come from the germline V gene (reference sequence). The V end was cut by 3 bases, the J end by 2 bases, with 7 bases between. The CDR3 is made up of 14 amino acids. CDR3 loop: CASSFTRNTGELFF. The CDR3 nucleotides are TGTGCCAGCAGCTTTACGCGAAACACCGGGGAGCTGTTTTTT.

This chain joins TRBV28 and TRBJ2-7; 9 bases line up with TRBD2. The ends lost 2 bases at V and 4 bases at J; junction bases unmatched: 6. CDR3 length equals 15 residues. CDR1 is MDHEN and CDR2 is SYDVKM in the germline V gene. The CDR3 coding sequence is TGTGCCAGCAGTTTAAGTGCGGGGGGGCGGTACGAGCAGTACTTC. Its protein product is CASSLSAGGRYEQYF. The variable domain in full, with the rest retrieved from reference TRBV28 and TRBJ2-7, is DVKVTQSSRYLVKRTGEKVFLECVQDMDHENMFWYRQDPGLGLRLIYFSYDVKMKEKGDIPEGYSVSREKKERFSLILESASTNQTSMYLCASSLSAGGRYEQYFGPGTRLTVT.

To note about this clone: The germline gene is not matched at one end of the junction; a read error may be the cause. The chain has TRBV30 and TRBJ2-3; tentative D call: TRBD2 (5 bases). The germline V gene encodes CDR1 GTSNPN and CDR2 SVGIG (reference sequence). CDR3 size: 15 residues. CDR3 amino acids: CARSPFGVSTDTQYF. The CDR3 DNA reads TGTGCCCGGAGTCCCTTCGGGGTTAGCACAGATACGCAGTATTTT.

The chain recombines TRBV6-4 with TRBJ1-5, with D perhaps TRBD1 (5 bases). The CDR3 spans 14 residues. Germline V gene lookup returns CDR1 MRHNA and CDR2 SNTAGT. V lost 6 bases and J 7 bases, leaving 16 bases between the germline ends. Written as DNA, the CDR3 is TGTGCCAGCAGCCTGCTCGGGGGTGGCCAGCCCCAGCATTTT. Residues: CASSLLGGGQPQHF.

The chain couples TRBV7-8 to TRBJ1-2; D is perhaps TRBD1 (6 bases). V was trimmed by 6 bases and J by 0 bases, leaving 11 bases between them. The germline V gene encodes CDR1 SGHVS and CDR2 FQNEAQ. The CDR3 length is 14 residues. CDR3 in amino acids: CASSWTVSNYGYTF. For the CDR3, the DNA is TGTGCCAGCAGTTGGACAGTTTCTAACTATGGCTACACCTTC.

The V and J genes are TRBV19 and TRBJ2-5, with 12 nucleotides matching TRBD2. V was pared by 4 bases and J by 9 bases, with 12 bases of the junction left unmatched. CDR1 is LNHDA, CDR2 SQIVND, per germline (reference sequence). The CDR3 loop spans 16 amino acids. The CDR3: CASSKRTSGTRGAQYF. DNA of the CDR3: TGTGCCAGTAGTAAACGGACTAGCGGGACCCGAGGGGCCCAGTACTTC. The full variable domain, its missing parts supplied by reference TRBV19 and TRBJ2-5, is DGGITQSPKYLFRKEGQNVTLSCEQNLNHDAMYWYRQDPGQGLRLIYYSQIVNDFQKGDIAEGYSVSREKKESFPLTVTSAQKNPTAFYLCASSKRTSGTRGAQYFGPGTRLLVL.

Note on this clone: The missing conserved phenylalanine or tryptophan at the end of this CDR3 makes a read error likely. The DNA is left out, because the CDR3 cannot be placed on it with certainty; the CDR3 is given as TCRdb lists it. This chain uses TRBV3-1 (or the pseudogene TRBV3-2) with TRBJ2-7; TRBD2 was called by the table and not checked on the DNA. The CDR3 numbers 8 amino acids, ends counted. CDR1 LGHDT and CDR2 YNNKEL come from the germline V gene (reference sequence). The CDR3 reads CASSQVPS.

The chain is built from TRBV9 and TRBJ2-3, with a weak D call TRBD2 (6 bases). V was pared by 4 bases and J by 6 bases, with 9 bases between. This CDR3 has 12 residues. Per the germline V gene, CDR1 is SGDLS and CDR2 is YYNGEE. The DNA of the CDR3 is TGTGCCAGCAGCCCCCGGGAGGATACGCAGTATTTT. Residues: CASSPREDTQYF.

This chain uses TRBV9 with TRBJ2-3, with D tentatively TRBD1 (6 bases). This CDR3 comprises 14 residues. The ends were cut back, 4 bases at V and 4 bases at J, with 13 bases in the middle. CDR1 is SGDLS and CDR2 is YYNGEE in the germline V gene. CDR3 amino acids: CASSFTGKADTQYF. The CDR3 DNA is TGTGCCAGCAGCTTCACAGGGAAGGCAGATACGCAGTATTTT.

The chain is built from TRBV4-1 and TRBJ2-2, with a possible D match to TRBD2 (5 bases). Per germline, CDR1 MGHRA and CDR2 YSYEKL. This CDR3 has 15 residues. Trimming left V 0 bases short and J 3 bases short, with 8 bases between. CDR3 loop: CASSQEASYTGELFF. CDR3 bases: TGCGCCAGCAGCCAAGAAGCTAGCTACACCGGGGAGCTGTTTTTT.

The V call is TRBV30, the J call TRBJ1-5, with D tentatively TRBD1 (5 bases). The CDR3 is 15 residues long. Germline CDR1 reads GTSNPN; CDR2 reads SVGIG (reference sequence). Trimming pared 0 bases from V and 6 bases from J, leaving 15 bases between. The CDR3 DNA is TGTGCCTGGAGTGTAGAAGTGGGGGGTGTTCAGCCCCAGCATTTT. Its translation: CAWSVEVGGVQPQHF.

The chain uses TRBV2 and TRBJ2-5; D ambiguous. The J call may be faulty, since TRBJ2-7 better matches the DNA end. The CDR3 is made up of 15 amino acids. CDR1 and CDR2 from the germline V gene are SNHLY and FYNNEI. CDR3 loop: CASIKDTSSTYEQYF. CDR3 coding DNA: TGTGCCAGTATAAAAGATACTTCTTCTACCTACGAGCAGTACTTC.

The chain joins TRBV4-3 to TRBJ2-3; D possibly corresponds to TRBD1 (5 bases). Trimming cost V 0 bases and J 0 bases, with 22 bases left between them. This CDR3 contains 20 residues. Germline values: CDR1 LGHNA, CDR2 YSLEER. CDR3 DNA sequence: TGCGCCAGCAGCCAAGATAGGCTTGCGGCTTTCACAGGCAGCACAGATACGCAGTATTTT. Amino acid sequence: CASSQDRLAAFTGSTDTQYF.

V is TRBV30 and J is TRBJ2-7; possible D gene TRBD1, 6 bases. CDR1 is GTSNPN, CDR2 SVGIG, per germline (reference sequence). Trimming removed 7 bases at V and 2 bases at J, with 15 bases between. This CDR3 is built from 13 residues. Here the CDR3 DNA reads TGTGCCTTTGGACAGACCCCTACCTACGAGCAGTACTTC. Its translation is CAFGQTPTYEQYF.

Relative to its sample, this clone is medium-sized. The chain uses TRBV7-3 and TRBJ2-7; 8 bases fit TRBD2. The CDR3 contains 15 residues. V lost 6 bases, J lost 6 bases, and 13 bases stayed unmatched. Germline V gene data show CDR1 as SGHTA and CDR2 as FQGTGA. CDR3 sequence: CASRPYVAGKFEQYF. The CDR3 DNA follows: TGTGCCAGCAGGCCCTATGTAGCGGGGAAATTCGAGCAGTACTTC.

The chain uses TRBV14 and TRBJ2-7, with D unresolved. Trimming stripped 4 bases from V and 3 bases from J, with 4 bases between. CDR3 length equals 11 residues. Germline V gene sequence: CDR1 SGHDN, CDR2 FVKESK. The CDR3 coding sequence is TGTGCCAGCAGCCTTAGCTACGAGCAGTACTTC. Translation gives CASSLSYEQYF.

This clone has only a few counts. J is TRBJ1-5 and V is TRBV7-4, with unresolved D. Trimming removed 9 bases at V and 7 bases at J, with 16 bases between. The V gene's germline CDR1 is SGHVT and CDR2 SQSDAQ. The CDR3 is 13 residues long. CDR3 region: CARLRVKNQPQHF. CDR3 in DNA: TGTGCCAGACTGAGGGTGAAAAACCAGCCCCAGCATTTT.

The rearrangement joins TRBV5-6 to TRBJ1-5; no definite D call. Germline CDR1 and CDR2: SGHDT and YYEEEE. The CDR3 covers 13 residues. Deletions cut 4 bases from V and 4 bases from J, with 9 bases between. DNA of the CDR3: TGTGCCAGCAGCGCGTCTTGGAATCAGCCCCAGCATTTT. It is translated as CASSASWNQPQHF.

The CDR3 DNA reads as TGTGCCAGCAGCACCGTCTCGCGGGGGGCCAGCAATGAGCAGTTCTTC. This encodes CASSTVSRGASNEQFF. The chain joins TRBV7-2 to TRBJ2-1, with 8 bases lining up with TRBD2. The germline V gene has CDR1 SGHTA and CDR2 FQGNSA. The length of the CDR3 is 16 residues. V lost 5 bases to trimming and J lost 6 bases; unmatched junction nucleotides: 12. Full variable domain (outside the CDR3, taken from reference TRBV7-2 and TRBJ2-1): GAGVSQSPSNKVTEKGKDVELRCDPISGHTALYWYRQSLGQGLEFLIYFQGNSAPDKSGLPSDRFSAERTGGSVSTLTIQRTQQEDSAVYLCASSTVSRGASNEQFFGPGTRLTVL.

The J gene is TRBJ2-2, the V gene TRBV5-1, with TRBD2 as a possible D gene (5 bases). Germline V lookup: CDR1 SGHRS, CDR2 YFSETQ. The CDR3 covers 14 residues. V was trimmed by 3 bases and J by 4 bases, leaving 10 bases between them. The CDR3 region is CASSYRDFTGELFF. In nucleotides, the CDR3 is TGCGCCAGCAGCTACCGGGATTTCACCGGGGAGCTGTTTTTT.

The CDR3: CASSLSLGRNQPQHF. In DNA, the CDR3 is TGTGCCAGCAGCTTAAGCCTGGGGAGGAATCAGCCCCAGCATTTT. The chain recombines TRBV7-8 with TRBJ1-5; D is unclear. This CDR3 has 15 amino acids. Germline loops: CDR1 SGHVS, CDR2 FQNEAQ. V gave up 2 bases and J gave up 4 bases, with 12 bases separating them.

The V call is TRBV7-9, the J call TRBJ2-3, with 8 bases that match TRBD1. The closer fit of TRBJ1-5 to the DNA end suggests the J call may be wrong. The CDR3 is 15 amino acids. The V gene's germline CDR1 is SEHNR and CDR2 FQNEAQ (reference sequence). The CDR3 nucleotides are TGTGCCAGCAGCCCCCCAGGGGGCGGAGGGGATACGCAGCATTTT. This gives the protein CASSPPGGGGDTQHF.

The chain links TRBV27 to TRBJ2-1, with 8 bases aligning to TRBD2. Trimming at V came to 3 bases and at J to 10 bases, leaving 11 bases not matched to a gene. The length of the CDR3 is 15 residues. In germline, CDR1 is MNHEY, CDR2 SMNVEV (reference sequence). The CDR3 DNA sequence: TGTGCCAGCAGTTTCGTAGCGGGATCCGTTGACGAGCAGTTCTTC. It specifies CASSFVAGSVDEQFF.

The J gene is TRBJ2-5, the V gene TRBV27, with 9 bases matching TRBD2. This CDR3 comprises 15 residues. The germline V gene encodes CDR1 MNHEY and CDR2 SMNVEV (reference sequence). After removal of 4 bases from V and 1 base from J, the junction contained 4 bases not matched to a gene. CDR3 sequence (DNA): TGTGCCAGCAGTTCACTAGCGGGCCTCCAAGAGACCCAGTACTTC. Its translation is CASSSLAGLQETQYF.

The genes are TRBV4-2 and TRBJ1-5; 9 bases align to TRBD1. This CDR3 contains 15 residues. Germline values: CDR1 LGHNA, CDR2 YNFKEQ. J gave up 7 bases and V 5 bases, and 9 bases lay outside the gene matches. The CDR3 is CASSNRQGEFQPQHF. The CDR3 DNA reads TGTGCCAGCAGCAATCGACAGGGGGAGTTCCAGCCCCAGCATTTT.